This T cell receptor (beta chain) was profiled in a study of blood T cells in healthy people across ages. The germline gives CDR1 SEHNR, CDR2 FQNEAQ (reference sequence). The CDR3 contains 13 residues. Trimming left V 5 bases short and J 8 bases short, with 13 bases between. Then a second PCR, running roughly 7 to 11 cycles, was carried out with a sample-barcoded 5' primer and a J-beta primer mix. TCRdb independently ran MiXCR on the 5' RACE reads; one entry per CDR3 protein. The table lists roughly 640,000 distinct CDR3 sequences, approximately 30% of them singletons, with around 14% in the top ten. This clonotype was found a few times. Antigen: not known. Study observations and caveats: When set beside aged donors, long-lived donors presented more naive CD4+ cells and higher diversity. Conclusively comparing naive with antigen-experienced cells was impossible with unsorted PBMCs. From one million sequenced T cells, diversity estimates were lower bounds.

The chain uses TRBV7-9 and TRBJ2-1; D is tentatively TRBD1 or TRBD2 (5 bases each). The sample taken for sequencing was blood. This clonotype was sampled from a woman older than 75 in good health. CDR3 amino acids: CASSPQRDHEQFF. CDR3 DNA sequence: TGTGCCAGCAGCCCACAAAGGGACCATGAGCAGTTCTTC.